Listed below are T cell receptor beta chains from one sample, sequenced in a study of metastatic and nonmetastatic thyroid tumors. TCRdb re-clonotyped the PCR reads via MiXCR. Among tens of thousands of clones listed, about 13% were seen once. Sequenced input: blood. The receptors come from a female donor with papillary thyroid cancer or a benign thyroid nodule (not recorded which). Some clones in this sample may be carry-over from other donors' samples. Both conserved end residues are part of each CDR3. Each record gives: J gene, CDR3 length, V gene, D gene, clone size, CDR3 DNA, CDR3 protein. The D gene is left open where the match is weak. Rows may omit the clone size; those that give it use once, few, many or a size class.

TRBJ1-5,14,TRBV19,-,many,TGTGCCAGTAGTATAGCCCGGGCAGATCAGCCCCAGCATTTT,CASSIARADQPQHF
TRBJ1-2,18,TRBV4-3,TRBD1,many,TGCGCCAGCAGCCAAGGTCTCGGGACAGGAGTGAGCCACTATGGCTACACCTTC,CASSQGLGTGVSHYGYTF
TRBJ1-1,15,TRBV6-1,-,many,TGTGCCAGCAGCCGACCACGTCAGGAGAACACTGAAGCTTTCTTT,CASSRPRQENTEAFF
TRBJ2-1,16,TRBV9,TRBD1,few,TGTGCCAGCAGCGTAGATGGGACAGGGCCACTTCGTGAGCAGTTCTTC,CASSVDGTGPLREQFF
TRBJ1-1,14,TRBV20-1,TRBD1,many,TGCAGTGCTTCCTCGACAGGGGGATATATTGAAGCTTTCTTT,CSASSTGGYIEAFF
TRBJ1-2,13,TRBV28,-,few,TGTGGCAGCAAACAGGGCACTAACTATTGCTACACCTTC,CGSKQGTNYCYTF
TRBJ2-7,13,TRBV6-1,-,few,TGTGCCAGCAGCGCTGGGGGCAACTACGAGCAGTACTTC,CASSAGGNYEQYF
TRBJ2-3,17,TRBV15,TRBD2,-,TGTGCCACCAGCAGAGATCGCGGGAGAGGAGGGGCGGATACGCAGTATTTT,CATSRDRGRGGADTQYF
TRBJ2-3,16,TRBV7-7,TRBD1,-,TGTGCTAGCAGCTTCGGCCTGGGACAGGGCACAGATACGCAGTATTTT,CASSFGLGQGTDTQYF
TRBJ2-2,15,TRBV7-2,TRBD1,many,TGTGCCAGCAGCTGGGACAGGGGGTCGTCCGGGGAGCTGTTTTTT,CASSWDRGSSGELFF
TRBJ1-5,13,TRBV20-1,-,-,TGCAGTGCTAGGCCTACCCGGGATCAGCCCCAGCATTTT,CSARPTRDQPQHF
TRBJ2-2,14,TRBV6-2/TRBV6-3,-,many,TGTGCCAGCAGTTTAGACAGTAGTTCCGGGGAGCTGTTTTTT,CASSLDSSSGELFF
TRBJ1-1,16,TRBV20-1,TRBD1,many,TGCAGTGCTTCCTTGGGACAGCCGGGTTGGATCACTGAAGCTTTCTTT,CSASLGQPGWITEAFF
TRBJ2-2,16,TRBV28,TRBD1,many,TGTGCCAGCAGACTTTCCGGGACAGGGGGCACCGGGGAGCTGTTTTTT,CASRLSGTGGTGELFF
TRBJ1-1,14,TRBV30,-,many,TGTGCCTGGAGTGAGGGGGTAGTAAACACTGAAGCTTTCTTT,CAWSEGVVNTEAFF
TRBJ2-2,18,TRBV11-2,-,many,TGTGCCAGCAGCTTAGGGGTTTGGAGGAGGGCGAACACCGGGGAGCTGTTTTTT,CASSLGVWRRANTGELFF
TRBJ2-7,14,TRBV5-1,TRBD2,many,TGCGCCAGTCGGGAGGGGCCTAACTCCTACGAGCAGTACTTC,CASREGPNSYEQYF
TRBJ2-7,15,TRBV6-1,-,few,TGTGCCAGCAGTCCCTCCGGCGTTAGGGCCGGGGTAAGATACTTC,CASSPSGVRAGVRYF
TRBJ2-7,12,TRBV11-3,TRBD2,-,TGTGCCAGCAGCTCCAGCGGGAGGGAGGGGTACTTC,CASSSSGREGYF
TRBJ1-3,14,TRBV9,-,many,TGTGCCAGCAGCGTAGGACTCTCTGGAAACACCATATATTTT,CASSVGLSGNTIYF
TRBJ2-5,14,TRBV5-1,TRBD2,few,TGTGCCAGCAGCTTCGCGGGGGGACAAGAGACCCAGTACTTC,CASSFAGGQETQYF
TRBJ1-1,11,TRBV20-1,-,many,TGCAGTGCAAACAGGAACACTGAAGCTTTCTTT,CSANRNTEAFF
TRBJ2-7,13,TRBV7-2,-,many,TGTGCCAGCAGCTTGATGACGCGGTACGAGCAGTACTTC,CASSLMTRYEQYF
TRBJ2-7,13,TRBV27,-,many,TGTGCCAGCAGGAGCGGTGGGGCCTACGAGCAGTACTTC,CASRSGGAYEQYF
TRBJ2-1,18,TRBV5-1,TRBD2,many,TGCGCCAGCAGCTCAGGGACTAGCGGGAGTTTATCCTACAATGAGCAGTTCTTC,CASSSGTSGSLSYNEQFF
TRBJ2-2,13,TRBV28,-,many,TGTGCCAGCAGCACACTAGTCACCGGGGAGCTGTTTTTT,CASSTLVTGELFF
TRBJ2-3,15,TRBV28,TRBD2,many,TGTGCCAGCAGTTCCGGGACTAGACACACAGATACGCAGTATTTT,CASSSGTRHTDTQYF
TRBJ1-5,15,TRBV20-1,TRBD1,many,TGCAGTGCTAGAGGGGACAGGGAGGGCAATCAGCCCCAGCATTTT,CSARGDREGNQPQHF
TRBJ2-7,14,TRBV20-1,TRBD2,-,TGCAGTGCTAGATCTCCGGCGGGAGGAGCCGAGCAGTACTTC,CSARSPAGGAEQYF